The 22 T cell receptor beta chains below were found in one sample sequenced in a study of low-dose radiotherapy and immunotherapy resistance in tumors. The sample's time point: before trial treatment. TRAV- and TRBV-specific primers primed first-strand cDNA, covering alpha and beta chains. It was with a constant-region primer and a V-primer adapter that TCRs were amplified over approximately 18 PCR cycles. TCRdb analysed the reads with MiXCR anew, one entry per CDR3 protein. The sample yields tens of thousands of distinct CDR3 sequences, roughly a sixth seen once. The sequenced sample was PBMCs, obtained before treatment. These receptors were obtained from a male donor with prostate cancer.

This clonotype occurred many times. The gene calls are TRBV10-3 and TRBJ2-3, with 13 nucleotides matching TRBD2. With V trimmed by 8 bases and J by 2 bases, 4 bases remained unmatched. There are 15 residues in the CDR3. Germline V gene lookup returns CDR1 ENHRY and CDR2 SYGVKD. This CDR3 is CAIGLAGANTDTQYF. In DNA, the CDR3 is TGTGCCATCGGACTAGCGGGGGCCAACACAGATACGCAGTATTTT.

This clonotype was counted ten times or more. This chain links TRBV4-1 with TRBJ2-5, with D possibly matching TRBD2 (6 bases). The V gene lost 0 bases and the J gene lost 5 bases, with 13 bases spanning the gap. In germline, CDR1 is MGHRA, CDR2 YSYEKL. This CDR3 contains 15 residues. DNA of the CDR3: TGCGCCAGCAGCCAAGAAGCGGGCGAGGGCGAGACCCAGTACTTC. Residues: CASSQEAGEGETQYF.

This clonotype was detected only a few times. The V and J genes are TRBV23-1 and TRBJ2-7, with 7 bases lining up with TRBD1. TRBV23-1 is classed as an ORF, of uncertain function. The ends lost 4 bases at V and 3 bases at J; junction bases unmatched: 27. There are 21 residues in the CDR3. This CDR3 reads CASSRISGTATPLSVGYEQYF. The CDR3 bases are TGCGCCAGCAGTCGAATTTCCGGGACAGCGACTCCACTTTCCGTCGGCTACGAGCAGTACTTC.

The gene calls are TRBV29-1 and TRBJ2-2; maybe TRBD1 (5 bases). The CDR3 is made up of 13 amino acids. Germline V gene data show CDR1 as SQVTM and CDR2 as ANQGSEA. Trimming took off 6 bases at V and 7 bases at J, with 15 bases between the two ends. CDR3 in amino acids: CSVDAGFGGELFF. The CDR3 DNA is TGCAGCGTCGACGCAGGGTTCGGCGGGGAGCTGTTTTTT.

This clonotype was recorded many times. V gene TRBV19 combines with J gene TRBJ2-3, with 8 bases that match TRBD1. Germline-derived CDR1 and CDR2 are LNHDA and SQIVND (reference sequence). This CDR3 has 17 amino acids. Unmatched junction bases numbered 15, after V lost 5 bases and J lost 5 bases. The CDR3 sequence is CASSGRTGRGVRDTQYF. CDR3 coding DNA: TGTGCCAGTAGTGGGCGGACAGGGCGAGGGGTTAGAGATACGCAGTATTTT.

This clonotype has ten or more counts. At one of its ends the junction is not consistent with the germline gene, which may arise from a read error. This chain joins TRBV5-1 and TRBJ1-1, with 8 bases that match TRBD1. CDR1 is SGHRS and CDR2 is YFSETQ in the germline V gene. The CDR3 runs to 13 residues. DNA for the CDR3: TGTGCCAGCAGCTTACAGGGGGGCACTGAAGCTTTCTTT. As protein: CASSLQGGTEAFF.

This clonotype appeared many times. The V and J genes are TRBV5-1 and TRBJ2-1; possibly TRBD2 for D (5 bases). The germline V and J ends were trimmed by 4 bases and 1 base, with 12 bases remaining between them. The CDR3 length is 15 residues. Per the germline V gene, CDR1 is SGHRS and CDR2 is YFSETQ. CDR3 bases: TGCGCCAGCAGCACTAGGGATCTGTCCTACAATGAGCAGTTCTTC. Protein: CASSTRDLSYNEQFF.

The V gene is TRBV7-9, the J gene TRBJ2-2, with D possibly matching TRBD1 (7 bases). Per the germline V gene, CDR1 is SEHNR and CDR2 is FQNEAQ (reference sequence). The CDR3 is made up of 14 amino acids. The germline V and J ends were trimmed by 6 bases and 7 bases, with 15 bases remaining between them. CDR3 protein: CASRSGGSDGELFF. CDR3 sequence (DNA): TGTGCCAGCAGGTCAGGGGGGAGCGACGGGGAGCTGTTTTTT.

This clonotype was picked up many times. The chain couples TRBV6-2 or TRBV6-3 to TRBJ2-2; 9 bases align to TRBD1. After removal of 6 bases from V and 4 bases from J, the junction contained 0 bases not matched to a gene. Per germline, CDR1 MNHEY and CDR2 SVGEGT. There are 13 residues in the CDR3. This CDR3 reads CASRDRGTGELFF. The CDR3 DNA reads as TGTGCCAGCAGGGACAGGGGCACCGGGGAGCTGTTTTTT.

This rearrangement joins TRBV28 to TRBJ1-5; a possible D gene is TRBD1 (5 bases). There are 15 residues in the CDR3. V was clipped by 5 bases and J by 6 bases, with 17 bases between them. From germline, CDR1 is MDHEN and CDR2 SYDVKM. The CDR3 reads CASSPSFGRGQPQHF. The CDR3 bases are TGTGCCAGCAGTCCCTCCTTCGGAAGGGGTCAGCCCCAGCATTTT.

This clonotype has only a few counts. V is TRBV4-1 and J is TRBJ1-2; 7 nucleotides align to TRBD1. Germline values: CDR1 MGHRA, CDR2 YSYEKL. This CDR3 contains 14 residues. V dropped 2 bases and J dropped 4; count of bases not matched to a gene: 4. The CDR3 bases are TGCGCCAGCAGCCAAACAGGGGTTACCTATGGCTACACCTTC. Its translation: CASSQTGVTYGYTF.

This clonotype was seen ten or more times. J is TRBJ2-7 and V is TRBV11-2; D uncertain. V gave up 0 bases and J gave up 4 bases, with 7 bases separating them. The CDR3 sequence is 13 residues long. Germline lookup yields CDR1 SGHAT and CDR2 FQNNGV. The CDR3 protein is CASSLDPGYEQYF. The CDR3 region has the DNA TGTGCCAGCAGCTTAGATCCCGGATACGAGCAGTACTTC.

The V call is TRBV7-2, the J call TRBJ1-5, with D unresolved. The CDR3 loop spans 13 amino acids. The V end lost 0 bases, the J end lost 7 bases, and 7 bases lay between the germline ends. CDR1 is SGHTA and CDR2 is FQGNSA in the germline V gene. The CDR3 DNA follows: TGTGCCAGCAGCTTAGCCCAGACGCAGCCCCAGCATTTT. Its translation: CASSLAQTQPQHF.

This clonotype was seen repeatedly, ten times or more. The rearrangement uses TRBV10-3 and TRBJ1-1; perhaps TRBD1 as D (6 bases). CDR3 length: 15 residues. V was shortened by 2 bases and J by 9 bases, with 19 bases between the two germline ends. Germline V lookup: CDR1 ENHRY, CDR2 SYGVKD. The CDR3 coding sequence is TGTGCCATCAGTGAGGAACCACCCGGGACAAAAAAAGCTTTCTTT. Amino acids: CAISEEPPGTKKAFF.

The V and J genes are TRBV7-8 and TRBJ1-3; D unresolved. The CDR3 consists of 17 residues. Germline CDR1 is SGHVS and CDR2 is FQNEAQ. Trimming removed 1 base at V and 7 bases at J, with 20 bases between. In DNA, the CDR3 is TGTGCCAGCAGCTTAGGGGGTGACTGGTCCCTCGCGAACACCATATATTTT. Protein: CASSLGGDWSLANTIYF.

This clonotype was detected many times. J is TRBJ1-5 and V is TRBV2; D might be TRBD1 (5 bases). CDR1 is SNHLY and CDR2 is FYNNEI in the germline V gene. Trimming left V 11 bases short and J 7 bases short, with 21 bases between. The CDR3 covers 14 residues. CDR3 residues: CASESGGAGQPQHF. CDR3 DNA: TGTGCCTCCGAAAGCGGCGGGGCTGGGCAGCCCCAGCATTTT.

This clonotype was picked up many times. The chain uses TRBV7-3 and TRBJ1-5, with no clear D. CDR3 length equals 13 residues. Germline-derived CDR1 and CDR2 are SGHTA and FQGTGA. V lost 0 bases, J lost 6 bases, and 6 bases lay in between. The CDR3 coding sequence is TGTGCCAGCAGCTTAACGGCTAGTCAGCCCCAGCATTTT. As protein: CASSLTASQPQHF.

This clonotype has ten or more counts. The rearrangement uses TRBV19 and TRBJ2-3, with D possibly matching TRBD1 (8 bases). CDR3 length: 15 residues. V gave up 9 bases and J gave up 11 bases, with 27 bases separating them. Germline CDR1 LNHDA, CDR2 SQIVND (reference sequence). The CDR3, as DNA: TGTGCCAGCAGCGGGACAGGTGGGTCCCAAAGCGGGCAGTATTTT. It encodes CASSGTGGSQSGQYF.

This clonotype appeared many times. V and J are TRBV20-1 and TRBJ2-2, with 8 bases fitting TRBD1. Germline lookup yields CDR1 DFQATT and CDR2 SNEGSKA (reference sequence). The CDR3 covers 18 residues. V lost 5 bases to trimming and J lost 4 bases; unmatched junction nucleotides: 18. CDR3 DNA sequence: TGCAGTGCTCCATCAGTGGCTGCGACAGGGGCAGGCACCGGGGAGCTGTTTTTT. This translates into CSAPSVAATGAGTGELFF.

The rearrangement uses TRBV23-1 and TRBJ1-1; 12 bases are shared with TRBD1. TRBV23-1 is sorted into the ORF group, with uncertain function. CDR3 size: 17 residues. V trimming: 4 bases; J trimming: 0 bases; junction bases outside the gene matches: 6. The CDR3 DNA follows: TGCGCCAGCAGTCCGGGACAGGGGGCTAAAATGAACACTGAAGCTTTCTTT. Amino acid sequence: CASSPGQGAKMNTEAFF.

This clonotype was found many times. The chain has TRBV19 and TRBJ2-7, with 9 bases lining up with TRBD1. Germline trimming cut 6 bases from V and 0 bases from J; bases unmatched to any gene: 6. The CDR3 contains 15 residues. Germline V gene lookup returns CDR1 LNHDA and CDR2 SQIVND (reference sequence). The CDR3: CASSLGQGLSYEQYF. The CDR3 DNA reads TGTGCCAGTAGCTTGGGACAGGGCCTCTCCTACGAGCAGTACTTC.

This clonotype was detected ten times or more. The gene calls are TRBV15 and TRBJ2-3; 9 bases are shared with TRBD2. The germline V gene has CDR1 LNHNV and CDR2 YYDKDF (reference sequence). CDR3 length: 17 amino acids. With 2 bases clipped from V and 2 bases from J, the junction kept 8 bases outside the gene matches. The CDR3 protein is CATSRRSGGLSTDTQYF. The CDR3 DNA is TGTGCCACCAGCAGACGAAGCGGGGGGCTATCCACAGATACGCAGTATTTT.